Listed below are T cell receptor beta chains from one sample, sequenced in a study of cytomegalovirus exposure and HLA in healthy donors. Only in-frame clones appear in the TCRdb table, and some are missing; sequencing was by immunoSEQ multiplex PCR. The sample comprises 180,000 or so clones, roughly 75% of which are singletons, and about 2.1% rests with the top ten. Sequenced material: PBMCs. The receptors derive from a woman in her thirties in good health and CMV-seronegative. Each CDR3 is given with its conserved first and last residue. A D gene is named only where the DNA matches it firmly. A row's size may be missing; if present it is once, few, many or a size class.

v_call: TRBV4-3; clone_size: few; d_call: TRBD1; j_call: TRBJ1-1; cdr3_aa: CASSQGGTGAPGAFF; cdr3_nt: TGCGCCAGCAGCCAAGGAGGGACAGGGGCCCCTGGAGCTTTCTTT
v_call: TRBV18; clone_size: .; d_call: .; j_call: TRBJ2-7; cdr3_aa: CASSPLSEQYF; cdr3_nt: TGTGCCAGCTCACCCCTCTCCGAGCAGTACTTC
v_call: TRBV19; clone_size: .; d_call: .; j_call: TRBJ1-5; cdr3_aa: CASSIGPIQHF; cdr3_nt: TGTGCCAGTAGTATAGGGCCGATACAGCATTTT
v_call: TRBV5-1; clone_size: .; d_call: TRBD2; j_call: TRBJ2-3; cdr3_aa: CASSSPSGDGDTQYF; cdr3_nt: TGCGCCAGCAGCTCCCCAAGCGGGGACGGAGATACGCAGTATTTT
v_call: TRBV7-8; clone_size: once; d_call: .; j_call: TRBJ1-5; cdr3_aa: CASSLEAGDQPQHF; cdr3_nt: TGTGCCAGCAGCTTAGAGGCAGGGGATCAGCCCCAGCATTTT
v_call: TRBV7-6; clone_size: .; d_call: .; j_call: TRBJ2-3; cdr3_aa: CASSGTGSTDTQYF; cdr3_nt: TGTGCCAGCAGCGGAACAGGGAGCACAGATACGCAGTATTTT
v_call: TRBV5-6; clone_size: few; d_call: .; j_call: TRBJ1-5; cdr3_aa: CASSFAGDNQPQHF; cdr3_nt: TGTGCCAGCAGCTTCGCAGGGGACAATCAGCCCCAGCATTTT
v_call: TRBV30; clone_size: .; d_call: TRBD1; j_call: TRBJ1-5; cdr3_aa: CAWTGADRAQPQHF; cdr3_nt: TGTGCCTGGACAGGAGCTGACAGGGCTCAGCCCCAGCATTTT
v_call: TRBV15; clone_size: .; d_call: TRBD1; j_call: TRBJ1-2; cdr3_aa: CATSRADRGPRYGYTF; cdr3_nt: TGTGCCACCAGCAGAGCTGACAGGGGTCCCCGCTATGGCTACACCTTC
v_call: TRBV19; clone_size: few; d_call: .; j_call: TRBJ2-3; cdr3_aa: CASSAMRTDTQYF; cdr3_nt: TGTGCCAGTAGTGCCATGAGGACAGATACGCAGTATTTT
v_call: TRBV6-5; clone_size: .; d_call: .; j_call: TRBJ1-5; cdr3_aa: CASSPTTGSNQPQHF; cdr3_nt: TGTGCCAGCAGCCCCACGACAGGCAGCAATCAGCCCCAGCATTTT
v_call: TRBV4-3; clone_size: .; d_call: .; j_call: TRBJ1-2; cdr3_aa: CASSQEYRPIYGYTF; cdr3_nt: TGCGCCAGCAGCCAAGAGTACAGACCTATCTATGGCTACACCTTC
v_call: TRBV7-3; clone_size: .; d_call: TRBD1; j_call: TRBJ2-5; cdr3_aa: CASSLEGQGATQYF; cdr3_nt: TGTGCCAGCAGCTTAGAGGGACAGGGGGCGACCCAGTACTTC
v_call: TRBV27; clone_size: .; d_call: .; j_call: TRBJ1-2; cdr3_aa: CASSFRESNYGYTF; cdr3_nt: TGTGCCAGCAGTTTCAGGGAATCCAACTATGGCTACACCTTC
v_call: TRBV25-1; clone_size: few; d_call: TRBD1; j_call: TRBJ1-4; cdr3_aa: CASSLMDRSATNEKLFF; cdr3_nt: TGTGCCAGCAGCCTAATGGACAGGAGTGCAACTAATGAAAAACTGTTTTTT
v_call: TRBV5-1; clone_size: .; d_call: .; j_call: TRBJ1-5; cdr3_aa: CASSLNGRDQPQHF; cdr3_nt: TGCGCCAGCAGCTTGAACGGTCGAGATCAGCCCCAGCATTTT
v_call: TRBV21-1; clone_size: .; d_call: .; j_call: TRBJ1-1; cdr3_aa: CASSKPLRRDGNTEAFF; cdr3_nt: TGTGCCAGCAGCAAACCACTACGGAGGGACGGGAACACTGAAGCTTTCTTT
v_call: TRBV29-1; clone_size: .; d_call: .; j_call: TRBJ1-2; cdr3_aa: CSVSDREIGYTF; cdr3_nt: TGCAGCGTCTCCGACCGGGAAATCGGCTACACCTTC
v_call: TRBV18; clone_size: .; d_call: .; j_call: TRBJ1-4; cdr3_aa: CASSSRGGLRNEKLFF; cdr3_nt: TGTGCCAGCTCGTCCAGAGGGGGTCTGCGTAATGAAAAACTGTTTTTT
v_call: TRBV27; clone_size: .; d_call: .; j_call: TRBJ1-6; cdr3_aa: CASSLAGTVDSPLHF; cdr3_nt: TGTGCCAGCAGTTTAGCCGGGACTGTAGATTCACCCCTCCACTTT
v_call: TRBV19; clone_size: .; d_call: TRBD1; j_call: TRBJ1-2; cdr3_aa: CASREERAGTGLSYGYTF; cdr3_nt: TGTGCCAGTAGAGAAGAAAGAGCCGGGACAGGGCTTTCCTATGGCTACACCTTC
v_call: TRBV18; clone_size: .; d_call: TRBD2; j_call: TRBJ2-3; cdr3_aa: CASSPKQAGASTDTQYF; cdr3_nt: TGTGCCAGCTCACCAAAACAAGCGGGGGCTAGCACAGATACGCAGTATTTT
v_call: TRBV5-1; clone_size: .; d_call: TRBD2; j_call: TRBJ2-1; cdr3_aa: CASSFWTSSDGEQFF; cdr3_nt: TGCGCCAGCAGCTTCTGGACTAGCTCCGATGGTGAGCAGTTCTTC
v_call: TRBV6-1; clone_size: .; d_call: .; j_call: TRBJ1-1; cdr3_aa: CASSARTGLNTEAFF; cdr3_nt: TGTGCCAGCAGTGCCCGAACAGGGCTGAACACTGAAGCTTTCTTT
v_call: TRBV6-1; clone_size: .; d_call: TRBD2; j_call: TRBJ2-1; cdr3_aa: CASSHLPGGNEQFF; cdr3_nt: TGTGCCAGCAGTCACTTGCCGGGGGGGAATGAGCAGTTCTTC
v_call: TRBV5-1; clone_size: .; d_call: .; j_call: TRBJ1-5; cdr3_aa: CASSLGIVGGSNQPQHF; cdr3_nt: TGCGCCAGCAGCTTGGGGATAGTGGGGGGTAGCAATCAGCCCCAGCATTTT
v_call: TRBV6-6; clone_size: few; d_call: .; j_call: TRBJ2-7; cdr3_aa: CASSSSGPYEQYF; cdr3_nt: TGTGCCAGCAGCTCGTCCGGTCCCTACGAGCAGTACTTC
v_call: TRBV27; clone_size: .; d_call: TRBD2; j_call: TRBJ2-2; cdr3_aa: CASSFQRAGGSGELFF; cdr3_nt: TGTGCCAGCAGTTTTCAGCGAGCGGGGGGAAGCGGGGAGCTGTTTTTT
v_call: TRBV6-5; clone_size: .; d_call: TRBD2; j_call: TRBJ2-7; cdr3_aa: CASSYGSGGLSYEQYF; cdr3_nt: TGTGCCAGCAGTTACGGTAGCGGGGGTTTATCCTACGAGCAGTACTTC
v_call: TRBV6-1; clone_size: few; d_call: .; j_call: TRBJ2-1; cdr3_aa: CASSESEAHNEQFF; cdr3_nt: TGTGCCAGCAGTGAATCCGAAGCACACAATGAGCAGTTCTTC
v_call: TRBV4-3; clone_size: .; d_call: .; j_call: TRBJ1-6; cdr3_aa: CASSPRGLDSPLHF; cdr3_nt: TGCGCCAGCAGCCCAAGGGGACTGGATTCACCCCTCCACTTT
v_call: TRBV30; clone_size: .; d_call: .; j_call: TRBJ1-5; cdr3_aa: CAWSETQGNQPQHF; cdr3_nt: TGTGCCTGGAGCGAAACGCAGGGGAATCAGCCCCAGCATTTT
v_call: TRBV21-1; clone_size: .; d_call: .; j_call: TRBJ1-2; cdr3_aa: CASSKLRDRSNYGYTF; cdr3_nt: TGTGCCAGCAGCAAGCTACGGGACAGGTCTAACTATGGCTACACCTTC
v_call: TRBV2; clone_size: .; d_call: .; j_call: TRBJ1-2; cdr3_aa: CASSELAGNYGYTF; cdr3_nt: TGTGCCAGCAGTGAACTGGCGGGAAACTATGGTTACACCTTC
v_call: TRBV7-2; clone_size: .; d_call: TRBD2; j_call: TRBJ2-5; cdr3_aa: CASSLVAGGQETQYF; cdr3_nt: TGTGCCAGCAGCTTAGTAGCGGGGGGGCAAGAGACCCAGTACTTC
v_call: TRBV5-1; clone_size: .; d_call: .; j_call: TRBJ2-2; cdr3_aa: CASSLSGMSGELFF; cdr3_nt: TGCGCCAGCAGCTTGTCAGGCATGAGCGGGGAGCTGTTTTTT
v_call: TRBV7-9; clone_size: .; d_call: .; j_call: TRBJ1-2; cdr3_aa: CASRSLSLGREYGYTF; cdr3_nt: TGTGCCAGCAGGTCCCTCTCTTTAGGGAGAGAATATGGCTACACCTTC
v_call: TRBV7-3; clone_size: .; d_call: .; j_call: TRBJ2-3; cdr3_aa: CASSLILATTDTQYF; cdr3_nt: TGTGCCAGCAGCTTAATCCTAGCAACCACAGATACGCAGTATTTT
v_call: TRBV15; clone_size: .; d_call: .; j_call: TRBJ2-1; cdr3_aa: CAISGRQTGGTYNEQFF; cdr3_nt: TGTGCCATATCAGGGCGTCAAACCGGGGGAACCTACAATGAGCAGTTCTTC
v_call: TRBV9; clone_size: .; d_call: TRBD1; j_call: TRBJ1-2; cdr3_aa: CASSIGGQGASGYGYTF; cdr3_nt: TGTGCCAGCAGTATAGGGGGACAGGGGGCTTCGGGCTATGGCTACACCTTC
v_call: TRBV15; clone_size: .; d_call: .; j_call: TRBJ1-1; cdr3_aa: CATSRDLRNTEAFF; cdr3_nt: TGTGCCACCAGCAGAGATCTCAGGAACACTGAAGCTTTCTTT
v_call: TRBV19; clone_size: .; d_call: .; j_call: TRBJ1-4; cdr3_aa: CASTMFRDNNYKLFF; cdr3_nt: TGTGCCAGTACCATGTTTCGGGACAACAACTATAAACTGTTTTTT
v_call: TRBV5-1; clone_size: .; d_call: TRBD2; j_call: TRBJ2-3; cdr3_aa: CASSRGAGTLDTQYF; cdr3_nt: TGCGCCAGCAGCCGGGGAGCGGGGACCCTAGATACGCAGTATTTT
v_call: TRBV14; clone_size: .; d_call: TRBD1; j_call: TRBJ2-5; cdr3_aa: CASSQYRGDQETQYF; cdr3_nt: TGTGCCAGCAGCCAATACAGGGGCGACCAAGAGACCCAGTACTTC
v_call: TRBV5-4; clone_size: .; d_call: .; j_call: TRBJ1-1; cdr3_aa: CASSLVGSEAFF; cdr3_nt: TGTGCCAGCAGTCTGGTGGGCTCTGAAGCTTTCTTT
v_call: TRBV30; clone_size: .; d_call: .; j_call: TRBJ1-1; cdr3_aa: CAWTRDRVAFF; cdr3_nt: TGTGCCTGGACCCGAGATCGGGTAGCTTTCTTT
v_call: TRBV6-5; clone_size: .; d_call: TRBD1; j_call: TRBJ1-4; cdr3_aa: CASSLGTGGNEKLFF; cdr3_nt: TGTGCCAGCAGTCTAGGGACAGGCGGTAATGAAAAACTGTTTTTT
v_call: TRBV6-5; clone_size: few; d_call: TRBD1; j_call: TRBJ2-7; cdr3_aa: CASRPGQGSYEQYF; cdr3_nt: TGTGCCAGCAGGCCGGGACAGGGGTCCTACGAGCAGTACTTC
v_call: TRBV28; clone_size: .; d_call: TRBD1; j_call: TRBJ1-1; cdr3_aa: CASRRQGTGNEAFF; cdr3_nt: TGTGCCAGCAGACGACAGGGCACCGGTAATGAAGCTTTCTTT
v_call: TRBV18; clone_size: .; d_call: TRBD1; j_call: TRBJ1-2; cdr3_aa: CASSPGQGADYGYTF; cdr3_nt: TGTGCCAGCTCACCAGGACAGGGGGCTGACTATGGCTACACCTTC
v_call: TRBV4-2; clone_size: .; d_call: .; j_call: TRBJ2-5; cdr3_aa: CASSQDLGGGETQYF; cdr3_nt: TGTGCCAGCAGCCAAGATCTGGGGGGAGGAGAGACCCAGTACTTC